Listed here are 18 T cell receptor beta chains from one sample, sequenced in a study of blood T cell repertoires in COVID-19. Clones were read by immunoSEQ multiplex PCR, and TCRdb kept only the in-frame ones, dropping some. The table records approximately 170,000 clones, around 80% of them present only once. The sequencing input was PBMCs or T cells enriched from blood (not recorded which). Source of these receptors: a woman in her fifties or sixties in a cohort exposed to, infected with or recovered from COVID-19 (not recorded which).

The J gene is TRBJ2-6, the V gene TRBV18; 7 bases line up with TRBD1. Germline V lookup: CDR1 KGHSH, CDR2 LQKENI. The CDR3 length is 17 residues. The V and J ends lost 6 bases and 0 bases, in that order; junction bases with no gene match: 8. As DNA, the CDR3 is TGTGCCAGCTCCCACGGACAGGCCATCTCTGGGGCCAACGTCCTGACTTTC. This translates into CASSHGQAISGANVLTF.

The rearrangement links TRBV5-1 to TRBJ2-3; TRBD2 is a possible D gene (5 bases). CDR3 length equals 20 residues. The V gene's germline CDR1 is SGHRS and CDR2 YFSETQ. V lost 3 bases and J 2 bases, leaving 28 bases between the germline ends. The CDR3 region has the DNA TGCGCCAGCAGCTCAGAGGCACTGGCTAGCCAAAGGATAATCACAGATACGCAGTATTTT. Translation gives CASSSEALASQRIITDTQYF.

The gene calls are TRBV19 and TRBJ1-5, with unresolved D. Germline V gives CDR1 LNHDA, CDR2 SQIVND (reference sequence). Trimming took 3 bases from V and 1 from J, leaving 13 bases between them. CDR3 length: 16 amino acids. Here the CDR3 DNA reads TGTGCCAGTAGTATCCCCCATTCCAGAAGCAATCAGCCCCAGCATTTT. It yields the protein CASSIPHSRSNQPQHF.

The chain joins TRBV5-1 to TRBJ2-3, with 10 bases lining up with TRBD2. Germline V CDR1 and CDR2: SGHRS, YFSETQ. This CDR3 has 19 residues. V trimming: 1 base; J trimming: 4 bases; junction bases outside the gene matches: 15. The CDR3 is CASSLSSGGALSSADTQYF. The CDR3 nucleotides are TGCGCCAGCAGCTTGTCCAGCGGGGGGGCCCTATCCTCAGCAGATACGCAGTATTTT.

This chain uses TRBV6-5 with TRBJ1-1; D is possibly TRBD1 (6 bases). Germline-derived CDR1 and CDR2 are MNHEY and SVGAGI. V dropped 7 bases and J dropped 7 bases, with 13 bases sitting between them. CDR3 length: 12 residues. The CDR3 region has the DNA TGTGCCAGCACCTCAGGGACACTTGAAGCTTTCTTT. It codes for CASTSGTLEAFF.

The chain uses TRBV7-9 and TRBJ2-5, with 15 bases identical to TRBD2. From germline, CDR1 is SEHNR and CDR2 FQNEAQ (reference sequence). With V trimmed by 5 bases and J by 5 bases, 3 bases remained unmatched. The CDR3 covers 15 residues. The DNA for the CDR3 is TGTGCCAGCAGCCCTGGACTAGCGGGGGGGGAGACCCAGTACTTC. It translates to CASSPGLAGGETQYF. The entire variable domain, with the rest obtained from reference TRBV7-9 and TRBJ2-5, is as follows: DTGVSQNPRHKITKRGQNVTFRCDPISEHNRLYWYRQTLGQGPEFLTYFQNEAQLEKSRLLSDRFSAERPKGSFSTLEIQRTEQGDSAMYLCASSPGLAGGETQYFGPGTRLLVL.

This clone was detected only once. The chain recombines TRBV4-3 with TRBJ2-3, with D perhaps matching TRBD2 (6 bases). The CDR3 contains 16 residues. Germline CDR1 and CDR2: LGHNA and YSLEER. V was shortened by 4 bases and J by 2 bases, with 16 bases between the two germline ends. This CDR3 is CASSPNPAGVTDTQYF. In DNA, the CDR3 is TGCGCCAGCAGCCCTAACCCAGCGGGCGTCACAGATACGCAGTATTTT.

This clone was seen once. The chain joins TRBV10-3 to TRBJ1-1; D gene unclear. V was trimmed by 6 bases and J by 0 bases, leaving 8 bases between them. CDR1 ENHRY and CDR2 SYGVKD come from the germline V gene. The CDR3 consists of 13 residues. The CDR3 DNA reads TGTGCCATCAGCCAGACAATGAACACTGAAGCTTTCTTT. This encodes CAISQTMNTEAFF.

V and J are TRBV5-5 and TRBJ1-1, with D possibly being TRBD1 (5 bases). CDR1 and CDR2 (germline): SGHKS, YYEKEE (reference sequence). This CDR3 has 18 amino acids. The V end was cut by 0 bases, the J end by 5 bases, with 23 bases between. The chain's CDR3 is CASSLAAGQPKKETEAFF. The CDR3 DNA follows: TGTGCCAGCAGCTTGGCGGCAGGGCAACCCAAAAAAGAGACTGAAGCTTTCTTT.

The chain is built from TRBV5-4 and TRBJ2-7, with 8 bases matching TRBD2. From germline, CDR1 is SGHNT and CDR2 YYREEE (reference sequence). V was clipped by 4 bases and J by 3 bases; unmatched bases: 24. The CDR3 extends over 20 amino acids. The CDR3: CASSRLRRTSGTNLGYEQYF. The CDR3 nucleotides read TGTGCCAGCAGCCGTTTGCGTCGTACTAGCGGTACAAACTTGGGCTACGAGCAGTACTTC.

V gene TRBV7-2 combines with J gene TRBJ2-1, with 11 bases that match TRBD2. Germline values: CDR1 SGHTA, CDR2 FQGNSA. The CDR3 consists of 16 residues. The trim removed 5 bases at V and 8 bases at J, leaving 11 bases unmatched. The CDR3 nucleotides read TGTGCCAGCAGCCCCCGGGTTAGCGGGGGGGCCTATGAGCAGTTCTTC. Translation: CASSPRVSGGAYEQFF.

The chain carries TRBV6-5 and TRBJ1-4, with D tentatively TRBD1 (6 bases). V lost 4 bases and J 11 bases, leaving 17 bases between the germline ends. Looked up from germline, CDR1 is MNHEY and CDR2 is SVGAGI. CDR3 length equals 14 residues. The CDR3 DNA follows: TGTGCCAGCAGTTCAGGGGTTTACGATTCGAAACTGTTTTTT. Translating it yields CASSSGVYDSKLFF.

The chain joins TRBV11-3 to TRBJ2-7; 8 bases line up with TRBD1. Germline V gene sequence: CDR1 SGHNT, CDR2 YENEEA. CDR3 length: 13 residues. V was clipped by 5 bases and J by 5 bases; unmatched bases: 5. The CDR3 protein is CASSPDRDDEQYF. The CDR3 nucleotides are TGTGCCAGCAGCCCGGACAGGGACGACGAGCAGTACTTC.

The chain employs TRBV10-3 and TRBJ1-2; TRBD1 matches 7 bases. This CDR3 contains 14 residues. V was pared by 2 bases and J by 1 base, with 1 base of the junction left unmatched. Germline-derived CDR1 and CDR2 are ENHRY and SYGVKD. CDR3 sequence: CAISEGTDNYGYTF. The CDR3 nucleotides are TGTGCCATCAGTGAGGGGACAGATAACTATGGCTACACCTTC.

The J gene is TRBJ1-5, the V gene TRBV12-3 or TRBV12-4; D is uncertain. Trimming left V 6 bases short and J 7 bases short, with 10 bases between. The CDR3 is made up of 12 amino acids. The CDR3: CASRDTGQPQHF. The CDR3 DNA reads TGTGCCAGCAGGGATACGGGGCAGCCCCAGCATTTT.

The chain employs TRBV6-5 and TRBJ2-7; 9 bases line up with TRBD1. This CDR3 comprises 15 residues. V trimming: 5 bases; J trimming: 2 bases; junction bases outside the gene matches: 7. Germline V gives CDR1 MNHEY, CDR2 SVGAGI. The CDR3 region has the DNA TGTGCCAGCAGTCCCTTCGGGACAGGGACCTACGAGCAGTACTTC. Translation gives CASSPFGTGTYEQYF.

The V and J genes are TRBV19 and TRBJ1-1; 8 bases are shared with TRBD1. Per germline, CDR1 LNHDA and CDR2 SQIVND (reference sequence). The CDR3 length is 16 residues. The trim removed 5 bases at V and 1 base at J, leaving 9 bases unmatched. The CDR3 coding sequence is TGTGCCAGTAGTCCACGACAGGGGCGGAGGAACACTGAAGCTTTCTTT. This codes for CASSPRQGRRNTEAFF. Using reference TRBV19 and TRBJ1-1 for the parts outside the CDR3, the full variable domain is DGGITQSPKYLFRKEGQNVTLSCEQNLNHDAMYWYRQDPGQGLRLIYYSQIVNDFQKGDIAEGYSVSREKKESFPLTVTSAQKNPTAFYLCASSPRQGRRNTEAFFGQGTRLTVV.

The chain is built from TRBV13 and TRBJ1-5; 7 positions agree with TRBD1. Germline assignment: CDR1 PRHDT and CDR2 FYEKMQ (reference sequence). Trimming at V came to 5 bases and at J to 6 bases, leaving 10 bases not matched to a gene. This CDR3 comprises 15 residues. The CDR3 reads CASSDGTDSGQPQHF. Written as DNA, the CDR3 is TGTGCCAGCAGCGATGGGACAGACTCCGGTCAGCCCCAGCATTTT.